There are a few counts of the clone carrying this T cell receptor beta chain. Its matching antigen is unknown. The treatment denotes: oral pan-JAK inhibitor, 5-10 mg twice daily. CDR1 and CDR2 from the germline V gene are MNHEY and SMNVEV (reference sequence). The CDR3 has 13 residues. Deletions cut 5 bases from V and 5 bases from J, with 10 bases between. RNA, once extracted, was reverse transcribed into cDNA for use as the sequencing template. Sequencing used immunoSEQ multiplex PCR; TCRdb keeps in-frame clones, though not all of them. The sample records around 110,000 clones, under 60% being singletons. This sample stems from a study of CD8+ T cells in alopecia areata. Study-wide background: Those treated were given oral tofacitinib at 5 to 10 mg twice daily. Findings of the study overall: Scalp and blood samples kept many expanded lesional clones throughout tofacitinib.

The material was CD8+ T cells sorted from blood, obtained at week 24, from a patient treated with tofacitinib. This clonotype was obtained from a human donor with alopecia areata. V is TRBV27 and J is TRBJ1-5, with D unresolved. The CDR3 spells CASSLGFDQPQHF. CDR3 in DNA: TGTGCCAGCAGTCTGGGGTTCGATCAGCCCCAGCATTTT.